The rows below give T cell receptor beta chains drawn from one sample of a study of T-cell memory formation after mild COVID-19. Using its own MiXCR run on the 5' RACE reads, TCRdb lists one record per CDR3 protein. The sample lists roughly 500,000 distinct CDR3 sequences; roughly 22% were seen once. Sample: PBMCs or a T cell subset sorted from them (not recorded which). These receptor sequences come from an adult woman who had mild COVID-19 (a few samples of this study predate the infection). Cell type and time point are not known. The CDR3 runs from the conserved cysteine through the conserved F or W. Each record gives: D gene, J gene, V gene, clone size, CDR3 protein, CDR3 DNA. D genes are given only for firm matches. Not all rows give a size; the values are once, few, many and, for expanded clones, a class.

NA	TRBJ1-3	TRBV4-2	NA	CASSQDDTSSGNTIYF	TGTGCCAGCAGCCAAGATGATACGTCCTCTGGAAACACCATATATTTT
TRBD1	TRBJ1-5	TRBV2	once	CASRMDRAGNQPQHF	TGTGCCAGCAGAATGGACAGGGCGGGCAATCAGCCCCAGCATTTT
NA	TRBJ2-2	TRBV6-4	NA	CASSQTGLGTGELFF	TGTGCCAGCAGTCAAACCGGACTGGGCACCGGGGAGCTGTTTTTT
NA	TRBJ1-2	TRBV5-5	NA	CASSFDVADQGYTF	TGTGCCAGCAGCTTCGATGTGGCAGACCAAGGCTACACCTTC
NA	TRBJ2-1	TRBV7-6	few	CASSPPGPNEQFF	TGTGCCAGCAGCCCTCCCGGTCCCAATGAGCAGTTCTTC
TRBD1	TRBJ1-1	TRBV19	few	CASSRGQFTEAFF	TGTGCCAGTAGTCGGGGACAGTTCACTGAAGCTTTCTTT
NA	TRBJ1-2	TRBV15	NA	CATSRALPGSRDYGYTF	TGTGCCACCAGCAGAGCCTTACCTGGGAGCCGCGACTATGGCTACACCTTC
NA	TRBJ1-2	TRBV29-1	few	CSITGRANYGYTF	TGCAGCATAACAGGCCGGGCTAACTATGGCTACACCTTC
NA	TRBJ2-1	TRBV18	NA	CASRASGHEQFF	TGTGCCAGCCGCGCGTCGGGGCATGAGCAGTTCTTC
NA	TRBJ2-7	TRBV5-1	NA	CASSLTTGDYEQYF	TGCGCCAGCAGTCTAACGACAGGAGACTACGAGCAGTACTTC
NA	TRBJ1-2	TRBV6-5	NA	CASFGGIGRHGYTF	TGTGCCAGCTTCGGAGGGATTGGCAGGCATGGCTACACCTTC
NA	TRBJ2-3	TRBV5-6	few	CASSGPGRWTDTQYF	TGTGCCAGCAGTGGCCCGGGGCGTTGGACAGATACGCAGTATTTT
NA	TRBJ1-5	TRBV7-2	many	CASSLSPGLYSNQPQHF	TGTGCCAGCAGCTTATCTCCGGGGCTATATAGCAATCAGCCCCAGCATTTT
NA	TRBJ2-1	TRBV29-1	NA	CSITRGAYNEQFF	TGCAGTATTACGAGGGGGGCCTACAATGAGCAGTTCTTC
NA	TRBJ1-1	TRBV9	NA	CASSVPTGVNTEAFF	TGTGCCAGCAGCGTACCGACAGGAGTGAACACTGAAGCTTTCTTT
TRBD1	TRBJ1-2	TRBV4-1	few	CASSQVRGWSGTGANGYTF	TGCGCCAGCAGCCAAGTCAGAGGGTGGTCGGGGACAGGCGCAAATGGCTACACCTTC
NA	TRBJ2-2	TRBV2	NA	CASSDQTGSPGELFF	TGTGCCAGCAGTGATCAGACTGGCTCTCCCGGGGAGCTGTTTTTT
NA	TRBJ2-3	TRBV12-3/TRBV12-4	NA	CASSLGAPPADTQYF	TGTGCCAGCAGTTTAGGGGCTCCCCCTGCAGATACGCAGTATTTT
TRBD2	TRBJ2-3	TRBV4-2	NA	CASSQDGGVTDTQYF	TGTGCCAGCAGCCAAGATGGGGGGGTGACAGATACGCAGTATTTT
NA	TRBJ2-4	TRBV7-2	NA	CASSFSTVLAKNIQYF	TGTGCCAGCAGCTTCTCAACAGTACTAGCCAAAAACATTCAGTACTTC
NA	TRBJ2-7	TRBV6-2/TRBV6-3	NA	CASSYWRRTYEQYF	TGTGCCAGCAGTTATTGGAGACGGACCTACGAGCAGTACTTC
NA	TRBJ2-3	TRBV25-1	few	CASSKNTRDTQYF	TGTGCCAGCAGTAAAAACACTCGGGATACGCAGTATTTT
NA	TRBJ2-1	TRBV20-1	NA	CSARGGATKEQFF	TGCAGTGCTAGGGGGGGAGCGACCAAAGAGCAGTTCTTC
NA	TRBJ2-7	TRBV20-1	NA	CSAISKLGPSYEQYF	TGCAGTGCTATCTCTAAACTAGGACCTTCCTACGAGCAGTACTTC
NA	TRBJ2-4	TRBV27	NA	CASSLQGGKNIQYF	TGTGCCAGCAGTTTACAGGGAGGCAAAAACATTCAGTACTTC
NA	TRBJ2-5	TRBV7-9	NA	CASSLDSSSTETQYF	TGTGCCAGCAGCTTAGATTCGTCCAGTACGGAGACCCAGTACTTC
NA	TRBJ2-5	TRBV12-3/TRBV12-4	few	CASSFTGAETQYF	TGTGCCAGCAGTTTCACGGGGGCTGAGACCCAGTACTTC
NA	TRBJ1-3	TRBV29-1	NA	CSVRNTGQGRNTIYF	TGCAGCGTGAGAAATACAGGGCAAGGACGGAACACCATATATTTT
TRBD2	TRBJ2-7	TRBV29-1	few	CSARTSGGYEQYF	TGCAGCGCCAGGACTAGCGGGGGCTACGAGCAGTACTTC
TRBD1	TRBJ2-1	TRBV5-6	few	CASSPNSQGAYDNEQFF	TGTGCCAGCAGCCCGAACTCACAGGGGGCTTATGACAATGAGCAGTTCTTC
TRBD1	TRBJ1-6	TRBV12-3/TRBV12-4	few	CASRLTGANSPLHF	TGTGCCAGCAGGTTGACAGGGGCAAATTCACCCCTCCACTTT
TRBD2	TRBJ2-1	TRBV10-3	few	CAISTSGGAEQFF	TGTGCCATCAGTACTAGCGGGGGGGCTGAGCAGTTCTTC
NA	TRBJ2-1	TRBV5-1	few	CASSKGEFMGEQFF	TGCGCCAGCAGCAAGGGGGAATTCATGGGTGAGCAGTTCTTC
TRBD1	TRBJ1-2	TRBV9	few	CASSVDAGTAYGYTF	TGTGCCAGCAGCGTAGATGCCGGGACAGCTTATGGCTACACCTTC
TRBD2	TRBJ2-3	TRBV15	few	CATSSGLAGGPGDTQYF	TGTGCCACCAGCAGCGGACTAGCGGGAGGGCCTGGAGATACGCAGTATTTT
NA	TRBJ1-5	TRBV5-5	NA	CASSHAGENQPQHF	TGTGCCAGCAGCCATGCGGGGGAGAATCAGCCCCAGCATTTT
TRBD2	TRBJ2-1	TRBV5-5	many	CASSPSGGAGVYEQFF	TGTGCCAGCAGCCCCTCGGGGGGAGCGGGAGTATATGAGCAGTTCTTC